A single T cell receptor (beta chain) is shown here with its context. Its antigen is currently not known. Nothing much larger sits one base from this clone, and base qualities are not available. This sample is drawn from a study of cytomegalovirus exposure and HLA in healthy donors (dated 2017 in TCRdb). Notes on the research overall: An earlier analysis of several hundred of the donors reported roughly 300 Gb of sequence data and 100 million to 130 million unique TCR beta sequences from about 180 million T cells. In addition to the first cohort of 500 to 850 subjects, a separate validation cohort of approximately 130 different subjects was used. To predict cytomegalovirus infection status, the study brought together high-throughput TCR immunosequencing, statistical association of individual TCRs with disease status, and machine learning. Class I and class II HLA loci were covered by the typing at four-digit resolution. Because of strong linkage in the cohort, five DR-DQ haplotypes were treated as single units for association and clustering. Among the approximately 400 genotyped donors, more than 70% belonged to the genetic ancestry cluster associated with self-reported Caucasian donors. Rather than using new phenotypic data, the later analysis identified candidate immune exposures from TCR beta sequences and from how often those sequences occurred across donors. Every repertoire in the discovery cohort had been generated on one and the same sequencing platform. On average, around 240,000 unique TCR beta nucleotide sequences were sequenced per donor among more than 350 genotyped donors of the cohort, with 15% to 20% of those sequences being non-productive. The number of donors typed differed by locus, with about 629-630 for A, B, C, DRB1 and DQB1, around 560 for DQA1, 606 for DPA1, and some 440 for DPB1. Roughly 290 gigabases of sequencing data and around 88 million unique TCR sequences made up an early release that covered 640 HLA-typed donors. Donor age, sex, ethnicity and CMV serostatus were compiled together with the repertoire data. The study aimed to test whether cataloging public T cell receptors could reveal signatures of past pathogen exposure. A later analysis re-analyzed previously published TCR beta repertoires from roughly 630 donors and added high-resolution HLA genotyping to study TCR occurrence patterns. A later genetic analysis used genome-wide SNP genotypes for 398 of the 666 donors, treating that subset as a discovery cohort. An earlier analysis of around 540 of the donors applied high-throughput TCR beta sequencing to assess whether each TCR beta V gene segment acted as functional or pseudogenic. The T cell repertoires of under 700 subjects were profiled by immunosequencing and related to cytomegalovirus serostatus. What the study reported, not specific to this receptor: The presence/absence analyses assumed that sequencing depth was roughly uniform across donors, and that assumption may not be true. In a later analysis, most CMV-associated TCR beta chains were found to appear HLA-restricted, with HLA associations seemingly driven largely by CMV exposure. A later analysis reported that several top co-occurrence clusters appeared linked to parvovirus B19, influenza, CMV and Epstein-Barr virus. Because some donors lacked HLA typing at each locus, the association tests relied only on the typed subset. In an earlier analysis of some 640 of the donors, most TCR beta V segments were observed in productive rearrangements about 90% or about 30% of the time, broadly matching IMGT annotations. Compared with equally common non-associated chains, HLA-associated TCR beta chains in a later analysis were more clonally expanded and had lower generation probabilities. The 87-base-pair reads could not distinguish some IMGT-functional V segments, including TRBV6-2 and TRBV6-3, so those segments were excluded. Immune exposure information for the cohort was limited to CMV serostatus. In a later genetic analysis, fewer N-insertions in productive TCRs were reported among donors in an Asian-associated ancestry cluster than the roughly 640-donor mean. A group of highly shared sequence variants was considered likely to be a technical artifact of the sequencing pipeline. A few of the identified cytomegalovirus-associated TCR beta chains were confirmed in vitro to be specific for cytomegalovirus antigens. Because counts were too low, about 15 rarely observed V segments, including chromosome 9 orphons, were left out of the earlier analysis of 587 of the donors. A further reported finding was that TCR beta sequences accurately predicted the HLA-A and HLA-B alleles for most subjects in the first cohort. Most TCR sequences were seen in very few donors, while some public TCRs were found in many individuals. A total of 150 to 200 TCR beta chains were listed by the study as associated with cytomegalovirus. In a later analysis, TCR association rates were found to vary across HLA loci, with the most associated TCRs seen for DRB1 alleles and the fewest for HLA-C alleles. In both the original and validation cohorts, the classifier was reported to diagnose cytomegalovirus status with high specificity and sensitivity. Correlated functional status among segregating V segments might reflect linkage disequilibrium, but an unknown experimental factor could not be ruled out. The authors suggested that the approach could potentially be generalized to other disease states and immunological phenotypes. In this cohort, only TCR beta chains were sequenced, and detectable features were limited by the absence of alpha or paired-chain data. In a later analysis, 15,000 to 20,000 TCR beta sequences were associated with specific HLA alleles at a false discovery rate of 0.05. An association between a missense DCLRE1C variant and V-gene and J-gene trimming of TCR beta chains was found in a later genetic analysis and replicated in an independent cohort. Strong co-occurrence of HLA alleles, especially DR and DQ, made assigning TCR associations to individual alleles difficult.

As encoded in the germline V gene, CDR1 is SQVTM while CDR2 is ANQGSEA. The CDR3 measures 12 amino acids from cysteine to phenylalanine. Here the CDR3 DNA is all that survives: 36 bases in frame from base 1. V and J are trimmed by 5 bases and 8 bases, and the gene matches miss 4 bases of the junction. The library relied on the immunoSEQ multiplex PCR assay. For the multiplex PCR, a mixture combining 60 forward primers for TCR Vbeta segments and 13 reverse primers for TCR Jbeta segments was used. The CDR3 region of rearranged TCR beta genes was amplified from genomic DNA by a multiplex PCR assay. On the Illumina HiSeq System, the amplified TCR beta libraries were sequenced as 87-base-pair reads. The authors processed their data as follows. A later analysis counted approximately 76 million unique TCR beta chains across the 550 to 800 repertoires, and around 12 million of these chains were shared by at least two donors. Raw reads were error-corrected and collapsed into unique sequences with a nearest-neighbor algorithm that merged closely related sequences to remove PCR and sequencing errors. V, D and J gene segments were assigned by aligning CDR3 sequences to IMGT reference sequences. For a sequence to be retained, at least a six-nucleotide match to both a V gene segment and a J gene segment was required. A rearrangement was called productive if the CDR3 had no stop codons and remained in frame with V and J, and every other rearrangement was called non-productive. CDR3 was defined according to IMGT convention as the region running from the second conserved V-encoded cysteine to the conserved J-encoded phenylalanine. In an earlier analysis of around 570 of the donors, sequences lacking an unambiguous match to a single V gene segment were excluded. In an earlier analysis of approximately 610 of the donors, V segments were called functional above 56.7% productive rearrangements and were called segregating when the between-donor standard deviation exceeded 5%. To diagnose cytomegalovirus status from the catalog of TCR beta chain sequences, a statistical classification framework was built. V and J gene assignment, in a later analysis, came from comparing TCR nucleotide sequences with IMGT/GENE-DB human TR gene sequences. The TCRdist pipeline was used in a later analysis to assign CDR3 sequences and most-parsimonious VDJ recombination scenarios. A later analysis defined each TCR beta chain by its CDR3 amino acid sequence plus V-gene family, and excluded reads lacking a unique V-gene family. In a later analysis, 500 to 700 highly shared, low-generation-probability nucleotide sequences were removed to address suspected cross-contamination and a sequencing artifact. For each public chain, a later analysis derived a clonal expansion index from normalized ranks of inferred template counts within each repertoire. Generation probabilities in a later analysis came from a VDJ recombination model fitted to out-of-frame rearrangements, and those results were checked against IGoR. In a later analysis, hypergeometric tests were used to score TCR-TCR, TCR-HLA and TCR-CMV co-occurrence, with a repertoire-size bias correction applied to TCR pairs. In a later analysis, false discovery rates were estimated by permuting HLA or CMV assignments 20 times. In a later analysis, co-occurring TCRs were grouped with DBSCAN, and TCRdist sequence similarity was added when clustering was performed within HLA-allele-positive subsets. Repertoires with fewer than 30,000 or more than 120,000 public chains were left out of co-occurrence clustering, as were five repertoires with anomalous nucleotide sharing. Drawn from immuneACCESS, this table holds only the in-frame rearrangements with V and J called that TCRdb kept. Clones are partly lost; checked studies trace under half to an unresolved V gene and leave the rest unexplained. V and J calls and clone size come straight from that table; D and trimming were deduced from the DNA. The table for this sample lists under 200,000 clones; 65% to 85% of them were counted only once. The ten most abundant clones make up under 2.5% of the sample.

In total, just over 650 healthy bone marrow donors made up the cohort. Cohort members were all nominally healthy when sampled, although unrecorded immune exposures were likely present. The donor tested CMV seronegative, placing the donor among the 350 or so seronegative members of the cohort. A peripheral blood sample was provided by each donor, and peripheral blood mononuclear cells were used for TCR beta sequencing. The Qiagen DNeasy Blood Extraction Kit was used to extract genomic DNA from the blood cell samples. Recombination joined TRBV29-1 with TRBJ2-1, with 9 central nucleotides matching TRBD2. Sequencing used PBMCs. The receptor was isolated from a man between 60 and 75 years old in good health and CMV-seronegative. The nucleotides are TGCAGCGTTAGGAGCGGGGGGTATGAGCAGTTCTTC. It is translated as CSVRSGGYEQFF.